This TCR beta chain was sequenced for a study of blood T cells in healthy people across ages. V was shortened by 1 base and J by 2 bases, with 7 bases between the two germline ends. The CDR3 has 14 amino acids. Germline V lookup: CDR1 SGHAT, CDR2 FQNNGV. With a J-beta primer mix and a sample-barcoded 5' primer, a second PCR ran about 7 to 12 cycles. TCRdb processed the 5' RACE reads anew with MiXCR; each CDR3 protein has one entry. The sample includes some 560,000 distinct CDR3 sequences, roughly a quarter of them seen just once. The data were also submitted as part of a second study, on T cells of mothers and their children.

The clonotype was recovered from a boy aged 2-15 years in good health. Sequencing input: blood. This chain uses TRBV11-2 with TRBJ2-3, with D perhaps TRBD2 (5 bases). CDR3 nucleotides: TGTGCCAGCAGCTTAGTTAGCGACACAGATACGCAGTATTTT. The encoded protein is CASSLVSDTDTQYF.